The sequence of this T cell receptor (beta chain) was determined in a study of blood T cell repertoires in COVID-19. About the research overall: Acute and convalescent COVID-19 specimens originated in the United States, Italy and Spain. The analysed material was cDNA or gDNA that came from T cells, B-cell-depleted T cells, or PBMCs.

Study processing details: Amplification from reference gene primers served as the basis for estimated nucleated cell counts. The data were produced by immunoSEQ multiplex PCR, yet TCRdb's version contains in-frame clones alone and is incomplete. The V and J calls and clone size come from that table; D and trimming were worked out from the DNA. The sample lists roughly 130,000 clones, roughly nine tenths occurring once. What was sequenced was peripheral blood. This sequence originates from a man aged 60 to 69 with COVID-19, enrolled during active disease.

In DNA, the CDR3 is TGTGCCAGCAGCTTAAGCGGGTATGGCTACACCTTC. It specifies CASSLSGYGYTF. This chain uses TRBV11-1 with TRBJ1-2, with unresolved D. The CDR3 has 12 residues. The germline V and J ends were trimmed by 2 bases and 5 bases, with 6 bases remaining between them. Germline assignment: CDR1 SGHAT and CDR2 FQDESV (reference sequence).